This T cell receptor beta chain was documented in a study of response to subunit inactivated influenza vaccine. This clonotype was picked up a small number of times. Antigen specificity is unknown. Deletions cut 1 base from V and 1 base from J, with 4 bases between. CDR3 length: 13 amino acids. Germline V gene data show CDR1 as LNHNV and CDR2 as YYDKDF (reference sequence). TCRdb recomputed calls from the RT-PCR reads with MiXCR, one row per CDR3 protein. The profile shows more than 400,000 distinct CDR3 sequences, approximately 7.7% of them singletons. General observations from the study: The authors put forward the suggestion that each seasonal influenza vaccination may bring in only a limited number of new T cells.

This TCR was recovered from a man in his fifties or sixties who received an inactivated influenza vaccine. This chain uses TRBV15 with TRBJ1-1; D is ambiguous. Here the sequenced sample was PBMCs from blood, taken around 25 months after vaccination. The CDR3 DNA sequence: TGTGCCACCAGCAGAGCTGAGAACACTGAAGCTTTCTTT. Translating it yields CATSRAENTEAFF.